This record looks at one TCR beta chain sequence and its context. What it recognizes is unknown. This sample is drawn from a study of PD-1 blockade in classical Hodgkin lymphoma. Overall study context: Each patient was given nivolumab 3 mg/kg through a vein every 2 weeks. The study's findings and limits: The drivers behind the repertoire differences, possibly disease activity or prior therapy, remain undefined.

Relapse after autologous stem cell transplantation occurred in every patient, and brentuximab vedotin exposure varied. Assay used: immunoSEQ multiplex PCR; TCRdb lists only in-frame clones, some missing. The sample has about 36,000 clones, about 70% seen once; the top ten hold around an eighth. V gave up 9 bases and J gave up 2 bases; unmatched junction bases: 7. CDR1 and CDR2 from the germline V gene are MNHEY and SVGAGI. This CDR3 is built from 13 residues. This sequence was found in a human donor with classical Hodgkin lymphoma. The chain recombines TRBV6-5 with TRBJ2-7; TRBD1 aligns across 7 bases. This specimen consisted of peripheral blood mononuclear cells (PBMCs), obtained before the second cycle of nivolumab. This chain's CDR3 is CASGLQGPYEQYF. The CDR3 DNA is TGTGCCAGTGGGTTACAGGGGCCCTACGAGCAGTACTTC.